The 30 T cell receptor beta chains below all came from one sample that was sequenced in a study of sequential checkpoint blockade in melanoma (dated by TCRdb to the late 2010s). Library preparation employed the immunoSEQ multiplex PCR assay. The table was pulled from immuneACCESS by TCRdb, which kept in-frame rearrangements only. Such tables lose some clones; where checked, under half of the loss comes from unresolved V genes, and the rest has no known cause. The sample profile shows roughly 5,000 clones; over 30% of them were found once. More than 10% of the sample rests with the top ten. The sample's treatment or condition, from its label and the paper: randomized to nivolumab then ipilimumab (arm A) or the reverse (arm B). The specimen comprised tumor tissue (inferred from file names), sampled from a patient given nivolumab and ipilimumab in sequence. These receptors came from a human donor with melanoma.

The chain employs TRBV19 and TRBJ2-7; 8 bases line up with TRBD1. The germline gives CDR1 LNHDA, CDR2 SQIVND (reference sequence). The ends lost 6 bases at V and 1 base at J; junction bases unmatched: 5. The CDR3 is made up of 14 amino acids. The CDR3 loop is CASRNRGDSYEQYF. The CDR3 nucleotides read TGTGCCAGTAGGAACAGGGGGGATTCCTACGAGCAGTACTTC.

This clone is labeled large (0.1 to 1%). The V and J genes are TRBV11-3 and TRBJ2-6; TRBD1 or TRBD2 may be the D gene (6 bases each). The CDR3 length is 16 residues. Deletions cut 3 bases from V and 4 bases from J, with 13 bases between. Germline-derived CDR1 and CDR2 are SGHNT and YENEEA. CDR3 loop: CASSLGGPGGANVLTF. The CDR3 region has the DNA TGTGCCAGCAGCTTGGGGGGCCCGGGAGGGGCCAACGTCCTGACTTTC.

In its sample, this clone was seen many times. CDR3 nucleotide sequence: TGTGCCAGCAGCCTTACAGGGGGCAGCTCCTACGAGCAGTACTTC. Amino acids: CASSLTGGSSYEQYF. The chain links TRBV11-3 to TRBJ2-7; 9 nucleotides agree with TRBD1. Germline lookup yields CDR1 SGHNT and CDR2 YENEEA. Unmatched junction bases numbered 5, after V lost 5 bases and J lost 0 bases. This CDR3 has 15 amino acids.

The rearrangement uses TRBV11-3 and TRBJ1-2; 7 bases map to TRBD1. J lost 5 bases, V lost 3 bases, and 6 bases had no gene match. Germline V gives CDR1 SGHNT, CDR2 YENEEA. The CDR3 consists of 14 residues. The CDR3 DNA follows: TGTGCCAGCAGCTTTTCCAGGACAGGATATGGCTACACCTTC. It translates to CASSFSRTGYGYTF. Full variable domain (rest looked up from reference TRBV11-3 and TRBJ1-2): EAGVVQSPRYKIIEKKQPVAFWCNPISGHNTLYWYLQNLGQGPELLIRYENEEAVDDSQLPKDRFSAERLKGVDSTLKIQPAELGDSAVYLCASSFSRTGYGYTFGSGTRLTVV.

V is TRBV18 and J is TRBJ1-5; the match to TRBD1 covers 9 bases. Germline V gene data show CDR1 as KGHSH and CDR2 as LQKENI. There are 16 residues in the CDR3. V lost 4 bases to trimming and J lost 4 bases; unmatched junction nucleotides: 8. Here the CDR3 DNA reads TGTGCCAGCTCACGAACAGGGGGCGCGGGGAATCAGCCCCAGCATTTT. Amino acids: CASSRTGGAGNQPQHF.

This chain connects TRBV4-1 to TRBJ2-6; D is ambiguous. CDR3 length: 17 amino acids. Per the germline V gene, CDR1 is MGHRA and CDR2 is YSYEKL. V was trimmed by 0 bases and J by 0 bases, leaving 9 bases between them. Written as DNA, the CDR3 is TGCGCCAGCAGCCAAGATAAGAGTTTCTCTGGGGCCAACGTCCTGACTTTC. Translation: CASSQDKSFSGANVLTF.

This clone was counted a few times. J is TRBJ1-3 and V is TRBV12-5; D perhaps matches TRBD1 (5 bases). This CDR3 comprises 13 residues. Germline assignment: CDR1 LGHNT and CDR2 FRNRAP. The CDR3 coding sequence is TGTGCCAGCACCCCTTGGACAGGAAACACCATATATTTT. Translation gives CASTPWTGNTIYF.

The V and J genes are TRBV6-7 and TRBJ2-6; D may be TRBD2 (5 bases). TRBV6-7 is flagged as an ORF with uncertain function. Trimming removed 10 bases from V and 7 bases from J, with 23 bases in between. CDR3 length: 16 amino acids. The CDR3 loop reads CAISGGPSTVANVLTF. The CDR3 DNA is TGTGCCATCAGCGGTGGACCCTCCACGGTTGCCAACGTCCTGACTTTC.

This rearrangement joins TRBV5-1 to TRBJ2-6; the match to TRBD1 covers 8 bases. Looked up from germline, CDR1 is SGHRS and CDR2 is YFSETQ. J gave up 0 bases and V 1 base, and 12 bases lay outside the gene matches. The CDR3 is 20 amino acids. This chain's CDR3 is CASSLPDRVPVGSGANVLTF. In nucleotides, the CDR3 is TGCGCCAGCAGCTTGCCGGACAGGGTACCCGTCGGCTCTGGGGCCAACGTCCTGACTTTC. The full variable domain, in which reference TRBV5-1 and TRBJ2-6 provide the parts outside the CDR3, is KAGVTQTPRYLIKTRGQQVTLSCSPISGHRSVSWYQQTPGQGLQFLFEYFSETQRNKGNFPGRFSGRQFSNSRSEMNVSTLELGDSALYLCASSLPDRVPVGSGANVLTFGAGSRLTVL.

CDR3 coding DNA: TGTGCCATCACCTCCCCGGGACAGGGGACCTATGGCTACACCTTC. This translates into CAITSPGQGTYGYTF. The rearrangement uses TRBV10-3 and TRBJ1-2, with 10 bases aligning to TRBD1. V lost 7 bases, J lost 4 bases, and 9 bases stayed unmatched. CDR1 is ENHRY, CDR2 SYGVKD, per germline. This CDR3 is 15 amino acids long.

CDR3 nucleotide sequence: TGTGCCAGCAGTGAAGGGGGGGCCAAAAACATTCAGTACTTC. Its protein product is CASSEGGAKNIQYF. The rearrangement uses TRBV6-1 and TRBJ2-4, with D perhaps being TRBD1 or TRBD2 (5 bases each). The CDR3 loop spans 14 amino acids. V was pared by 1 base and J by 1 base, with 5 bases between. The V gene's germline CDR1 is MNHNS and CDR2 SASEGT.

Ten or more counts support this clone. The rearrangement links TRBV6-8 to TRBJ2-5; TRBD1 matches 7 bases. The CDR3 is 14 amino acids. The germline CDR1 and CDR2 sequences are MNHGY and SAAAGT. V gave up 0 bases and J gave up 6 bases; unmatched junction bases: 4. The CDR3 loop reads CASSYSGTVKTQYF. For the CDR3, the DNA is TGTGCCAGCAGTTACTCGGGGACAGTGAAGACCCAGTACTTC.

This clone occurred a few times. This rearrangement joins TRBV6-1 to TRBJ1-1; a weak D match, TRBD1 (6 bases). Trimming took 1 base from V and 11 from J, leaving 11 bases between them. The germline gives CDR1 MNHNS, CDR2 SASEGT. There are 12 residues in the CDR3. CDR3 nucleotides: TGTGCCAGCAGTGAAGGGGGGCCCTTGGCTTTCTTT. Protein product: CASSEGGPLAFF.

The CDR3, as DNA: TGTGCCAGTAGTGAACAGGGGAAGGTAAGCAATGAGCAGTTCTTC. Residues: CASSEQGKVSNEQFF. The chain has TRBV19 and TRBJ2-1, with 7 bases aligning to TRBD1. Germline V gives CDR1 LNHDA, CDR2 SQIVND (reference sequence). The length of the CDR3 is 15 residues. V lost 5 bases, J lost 6 bases, and 10 bases stayed unmatched.

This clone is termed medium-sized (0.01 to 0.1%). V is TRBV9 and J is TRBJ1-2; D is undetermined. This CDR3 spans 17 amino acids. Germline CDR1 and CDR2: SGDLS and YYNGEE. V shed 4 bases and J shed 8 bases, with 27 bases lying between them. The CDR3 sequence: CASSLRSENQARVGYTF. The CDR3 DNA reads TGTGCCAGCAGCTTGCGTAGTGAAAACCAGGCCCGCGTGGGCTACACCTTC.

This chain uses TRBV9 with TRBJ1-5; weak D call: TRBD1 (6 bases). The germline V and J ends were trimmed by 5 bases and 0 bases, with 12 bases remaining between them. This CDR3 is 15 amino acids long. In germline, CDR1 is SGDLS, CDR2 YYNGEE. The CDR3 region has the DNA TGTGCCAGCAGTGCCGGACAGTTTAGCAATCAGCCCCAGCATTTT. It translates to CASSAGQFSNQPQHF.

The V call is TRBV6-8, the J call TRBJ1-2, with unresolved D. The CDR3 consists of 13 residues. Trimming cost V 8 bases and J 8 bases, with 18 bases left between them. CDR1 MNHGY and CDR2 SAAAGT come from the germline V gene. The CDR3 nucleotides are TGTGCCAGCGGCCCCGCTGGATCGGGGGGCTACACCTTC. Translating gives CASGPAGSGGYTF.

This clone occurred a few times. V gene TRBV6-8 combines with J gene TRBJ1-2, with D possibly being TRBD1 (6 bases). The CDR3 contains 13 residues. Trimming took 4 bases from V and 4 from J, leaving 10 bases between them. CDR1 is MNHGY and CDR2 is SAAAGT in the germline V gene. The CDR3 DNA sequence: TGTGCCAGCAGTTGGACCAGGGGCTATGGCTACACCTTC. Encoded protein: CASSWTRGYGYTF.

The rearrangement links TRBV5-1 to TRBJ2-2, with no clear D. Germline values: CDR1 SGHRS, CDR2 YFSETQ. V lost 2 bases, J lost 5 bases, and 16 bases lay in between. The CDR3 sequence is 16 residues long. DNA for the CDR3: TGCGCCAGCAGCTTCAGTGGTAATGGCTATACCGGGGAGCTGTTTTTT. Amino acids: CASSFSGNGYTGELFF.

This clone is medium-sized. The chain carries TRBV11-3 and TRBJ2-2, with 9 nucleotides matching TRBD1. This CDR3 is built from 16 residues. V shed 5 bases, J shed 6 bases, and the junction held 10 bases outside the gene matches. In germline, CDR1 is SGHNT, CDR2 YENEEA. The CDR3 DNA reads TGTGCCAGCAGCCCTCCGGGACAGGGAGGTGCCGGGGAGCTGTTTTTT. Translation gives CASSPPGQGGAGELFF.

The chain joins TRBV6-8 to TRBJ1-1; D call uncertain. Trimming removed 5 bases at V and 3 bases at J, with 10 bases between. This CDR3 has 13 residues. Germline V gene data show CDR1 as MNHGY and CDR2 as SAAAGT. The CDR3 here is CASSVRLDTEAFF. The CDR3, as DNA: TGTGCCAGCAGTGTCCGGTTGGACACTGAAGCTTTCTTT.

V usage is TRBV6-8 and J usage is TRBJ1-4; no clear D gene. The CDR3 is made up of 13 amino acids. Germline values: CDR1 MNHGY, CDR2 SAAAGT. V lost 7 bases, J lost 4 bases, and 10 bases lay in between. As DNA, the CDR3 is TGTGCCAGCACTCGGCAGGTTAATGAAAAACTGTTTTTT. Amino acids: CASTRQVNEKLFF.

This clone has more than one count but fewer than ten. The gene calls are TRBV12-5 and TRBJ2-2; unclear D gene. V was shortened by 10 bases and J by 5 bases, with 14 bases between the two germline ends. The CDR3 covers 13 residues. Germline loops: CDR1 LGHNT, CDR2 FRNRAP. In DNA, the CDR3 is TGTGCTACTGGACGTGAGGTGACCGGGGAGCTGTTTTTT. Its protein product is CATGREVTGELFF.

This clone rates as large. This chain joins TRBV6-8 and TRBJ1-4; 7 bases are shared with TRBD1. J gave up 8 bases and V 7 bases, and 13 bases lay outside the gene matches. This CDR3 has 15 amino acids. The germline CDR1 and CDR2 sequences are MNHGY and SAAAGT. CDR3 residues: CASIHGRRGHEKLFF. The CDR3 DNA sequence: TGTGCCAGCATCCACGGTAGGAGGGGGCACGAAAAACTGTTTTTT.

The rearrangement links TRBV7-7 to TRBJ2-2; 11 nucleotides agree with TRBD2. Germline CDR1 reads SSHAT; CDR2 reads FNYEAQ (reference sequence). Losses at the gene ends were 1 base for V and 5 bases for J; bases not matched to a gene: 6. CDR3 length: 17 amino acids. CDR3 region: CASSLDRGLAATGELFF. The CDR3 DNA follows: TGTGCCAGCAGCTTAGATCGGGGACTAGCGGCTACCGGGGAGCTGTTTTTT.

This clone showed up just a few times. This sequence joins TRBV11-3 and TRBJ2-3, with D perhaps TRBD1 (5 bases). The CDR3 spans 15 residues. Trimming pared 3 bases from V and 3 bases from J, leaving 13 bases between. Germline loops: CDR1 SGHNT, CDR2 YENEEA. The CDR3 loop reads CASSLPLSGTDTQYF. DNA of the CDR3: TGTGCCAGCAGCTTGCCCCTTTCAGGGACAGATACGCAGTATTTT. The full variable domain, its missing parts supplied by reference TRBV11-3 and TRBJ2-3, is EAGVVQSPRYKIIEKKQPVAFWCNPISGHNTLYWYLQNLGQGPELLIRYENEEAVDDSQLPKDRFSAERLKGVDSTLKIQPAELGDSAVYLCASSLPLSGTDTQYFGPGTRLTVL.

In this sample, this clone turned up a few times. CDR3 sequence (DNA): TGTGCCAGCAGCTTACCTGGGACTAGCGGGGGCGAGCAGTACTTC. Its translation is CASSLPGTSGGEQYF. The V call is TRBV11-3, the J call TRBJ2-7; TRBD2 agrees at 14 bases. V was clipped by 2 bases and J by 6 bases; unmatched bases: 3. The germline CDR1 and CDR2 sequences are SGHNT and YENEEA. The CDR3 consists of 15 residues.

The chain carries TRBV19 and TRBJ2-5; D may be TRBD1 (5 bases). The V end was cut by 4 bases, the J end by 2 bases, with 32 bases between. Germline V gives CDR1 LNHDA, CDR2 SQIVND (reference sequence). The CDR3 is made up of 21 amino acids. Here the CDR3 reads CASSKGLGEIDEEAEQETQYF. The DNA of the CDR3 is TGTGCCAGTAGTAAGGGGTTGGGCGAGATAGACGAAGAGGCAGAACAAGAGACCCAGTACTTC.

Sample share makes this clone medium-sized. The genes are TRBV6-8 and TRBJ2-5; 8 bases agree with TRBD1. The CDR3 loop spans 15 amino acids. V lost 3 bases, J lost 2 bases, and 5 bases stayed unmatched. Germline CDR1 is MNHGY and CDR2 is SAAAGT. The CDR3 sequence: CASSYRDRRQETQYF. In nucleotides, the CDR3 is TGTGCCAGCAGTTATAGGGACAGGAGACAAGAGACCCAGTACTTC.

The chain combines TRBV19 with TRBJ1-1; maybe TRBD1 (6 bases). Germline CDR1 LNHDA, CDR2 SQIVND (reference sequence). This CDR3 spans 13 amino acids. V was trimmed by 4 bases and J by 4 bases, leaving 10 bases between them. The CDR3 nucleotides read TGTGCCAGTAGTACAGTAGGGGGCACTGAAGCTTTCTTT. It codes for CASSTVGGTEAFF.